A selection of T cell receptor beta chains follows, all from one sample in a study. Each CDR3 protein is one row after TCRdb ran MiXCR on the 5' RACE reads. The sample shows more than 55,000 distinct CDR3 sequences, approximately 26% of them seen only once. Material for sequencing was tumor-infiltrating Tregs sorted from the breast tumor. Every receptor here comes from a female donor with breast cancer. CDR3s include the opening cysteine and the closing phenylalanine or tryptophan. Fields, in order: V gene, J gene, clone size, D gene, CDR3 protein, CDR3 DNA. The D gene is left open where the match is weak. Clone size appears in some rows only: once, few, many, or a class for an expanded clone.

TRBV27	TRBJ1-1	.	.	CASSAGRFTEAFF	TGTGCCAGCAGTGCAGGGAGGTTCACTGAAGCTTTCTTT
TRBV20-1	TRBJ2-1	few	TRBD2	CSALIPSGRANEQFF	TGCAGTGCCCTAATCCCTAGCGGGAGGGCTAATGAGCAGTTCTTC
TRBV7-2	TRBJ2-1	few	TRBD2	CASSLGGSGSGEQFF	TGTGCCAGCAGCTTAGGGGGTAGCGGGAGTGGGGAGCAGTTCTTC
TRBV7-7	TRBJ2-5	many	TRBD2	CASSLSGGAAETQYF	TGTGCTAGCAGCCTCAGCGGGGGGGCAGCAGAGACCCAGTACTTC
TRBV6-2/TRBV6-3	TRBJ1-1	.	.	CACSYTADRYETEAFF	TGTGCCTGCAGTTACACAGCCGACAGGTACGAGACTGAAGCTTTCTTT
TRBV27	TRBJ2-1	.	TRBD2	CASSSGEGLSYNEQFF	TGTGCCAGCAGTTCGGGGGAGGGCCTATCCTACAATGAGCAGTTCTTC
TRBV5-1	TRBJ2-1	.	TRBD2	CASSFFLGGRDYNEQFF	TGCGCCAGCAGCTTTTTCCTGGGCGGGAGAGACTACAATGAGCAGTTCTTC
TRBV12-3/TRBV12-4	TRBJ1-2	few	.	CASRLREPNYGYTF	TGTGCCAGCAGACTCCGGGAACCTAACTATGGCTACACCTTC
TRBV5-6	TRBJ2-5	many	TRBD1	CASSRGQGQETQYF	TGTGCCAGCAGCCGCGGACAGGGACAAGAGACCCAGTACTTC
TRBV30	TRBJ2-1	few	.	CAWTSGYNEQFF	TGTGCCTGGACAAGTGGATACAATGAGCAGTTCTTC
TRBV5-1	TRBJ2-1	.	.	CASSLHAAYNEQFF	TGCGCCAGCAGCTTGCACGCGGCCTACAATGAGCAGTTCTTC